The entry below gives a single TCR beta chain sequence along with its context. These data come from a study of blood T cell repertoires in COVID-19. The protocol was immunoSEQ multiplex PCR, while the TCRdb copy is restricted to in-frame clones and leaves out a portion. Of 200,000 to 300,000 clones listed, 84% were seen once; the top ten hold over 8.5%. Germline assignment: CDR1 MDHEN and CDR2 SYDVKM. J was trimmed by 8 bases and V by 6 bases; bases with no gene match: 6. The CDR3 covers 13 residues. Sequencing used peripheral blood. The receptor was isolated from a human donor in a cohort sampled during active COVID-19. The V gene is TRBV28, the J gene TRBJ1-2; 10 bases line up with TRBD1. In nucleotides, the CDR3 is TGTGCCAGCAGCCCAGGGACAGGGGACGGCTACACCTTC. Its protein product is CASSPGTGDGYTF.